Below, 27 T cell receptor beta chains from the same sample are listed, as sequenced in a study of beta chain features in type 1 diabetes. Study-level results: People with Type 1 diabetes carried modestly yet significantly shorter TCRB CDR3s in all four CD4+ subsets.

Isolated RNA was reverse transcribed in full, so expressed TCRB transcripts were sequenced. Measured with immunoSEQ multiplex PCR; TCRdb has only the in-frame clones, and not every one. This table holds roughly 730,000 clones, around 15% found once. These receptors' antigens are unknown. Sequenced input: naive CD4+ T cells from blood. Receptor source: a man aged 18 to 30 with type 1 diabetes.

In its sample, this clone was seen a few times. This sequence joins TRBV5-6 and TRBJ1-4; D uncertain. V lost 3 bases, J lost 5 bases, and 11 bases lay in between. The V gene's germline CDR1 is SGHDT and CDR2 YYEEEE. The length of the CDR3 is 14 residues. CDR3 amino acids: CASSYGLPNEKLFF. CDR3 bases: TGTGCCAGCAGCTACGGACTTCCAAATGAAAAACTGTTTTTT. Full variable domain (missing parts from reference TRBV5-6 and TRBJ1-4): DAGVTQSPTHLIKTRGQQVTLRCSPKSGHDTVSWYQQALGQGPQFIFQYYEEEERQRGNFPDRFSGHQFPNYSSELNVNALLLGDSALYLCASSYGLPNEKLFFGSGTQLSVL.

This sequence joins TRBV7-9 and TRBJ2-7, with TRBD2 matching over 8 bases. CDR1 and CDR2 from the germline V gene are SEHNR and FQNEAQ (reference sequence). The CDR3 runs 15 residues. With V trimmed by 3 bases and J by 3 bases, 7 bases remained unmatched. The CDR3 DNA reads TGTGCCAGCAGCTTGAGGACTAGCAGCTTCTACGAGCAGTACTTC. Translating gives CASSLRTSSFYEQYF.

The chain has TRBV30 and TRBJ1-4, with D unclear. The ends were cut back, 3 bases at V and 7 bases at J, with 12 bases in the middle. Germline loops: CDR1 GTSNPN, CDR2 SVGIG (reference sequence). The CDR3 extends over 13 amino acids. CDR3 amino acids: CAWSGTRLEKLFF. The CDR3 DNA reads as TGTGCCTGGAGCGGTACAAGACTTGAAAAACTGTTTTTT.

The chain is built from TRBV29-1 and TRBJ1-1; weak D call: TRBD1 (5 bases). The germline gives CDR1 SQVTM, CDR2 ANQGSEA. V lost 3 bases and J 0 bases, leaving 17 bases between the germline ends. There are 16 residues in the CDR3. CDR3 DNA: TGCAGCGTTGATCGGCAGGGACCATTCATGAACACTGAAGCTTTCTTT. Amino acids: CSVDRQGPFMNTEAFF. Drawing the rest from reference TRBV29-1 and TRBJ1-1, the complete variable domain is SAVISQKPSRDICQRGTSLTIQCQVDSQVTMMFWYRQQPGQSLTLIATANQGSEATYESGFVIDKFPISRPNLTFSTLTVSNMSPEDSSIYLCSVDRQGPFMNTEAFFGQGTRLTVV.

This clone was picked up a small number of times. The chain employs TRBV30 and TRBJ1-2; 8 nucleotides align to TRBD1. The germline CDR1 and CDR2 sequences are GTSNPN and SVGIG (reference sequence). The CDR3 is 13 amino acids. The J segment lost 2 bases and the V segment lost 4 bases, leaving 3 bases of the junction unmatched. The CDR3, as DNA: TGTGCCTGGAAAGGGACAGGAAACTATGGCTACACCTTC. Protein: CAWKGTGNYGYTF.

This clone showed up just once. The chain recombines TRBV14 with TRBJ2-2, with TRBD1 as a possible D gene (5 bases). Deletions cut 4 bases from V and 5 bases from J, with 14 bases between. CDR3 length: 15 amino acids. CDR1 is SGHDN, CDR2 FVKESK, per germline. The DNA of the CDR3 is TGTGCCAGCAGCCTCCAGGGTGGTCGGACCGGGGAGCTGTTTTTT. It specifies CASSLQGGRTGELFF.

This clone was recorded a few times. The V gene is TRBV4-1, the J gene TRBJ1-1, with a weak D call TRBD1 (6 bases). Germline lookup yields CDR1 MGHRA and CDR2 YSYEKL. This CDR3 is built from 14 residues. The V gene lost 3 bases and the J gene lost 1 base, with 9 bases spanning the gap. CDR3 coding DNA: TGCGCCAGCAGCCAGTTGACAGGGAACACTGAAGCTTTCTTT. This encodes CASSQLTGNTEAFF.

This clone was recorded a few times. The chain recombines TRBV30 with TRBJ1-1; no clear D. The CDR3 spans 12 residues. Deletions cut 2 bases from V and 8 bases from J, with 12 bases between. Germline V gene data show CDR1 as GTSNPN and CDR2 as SVGIG (reference sequence). The CDR3 loop is CAWSSTPREAFF. In DNA, the CDR3 is TGTGCCTGGAGTTCTACCCCTCGGGAAGCTTTCTTT.

This clone was picked up a small number of times. The chain links TRBV5-4 to TRBJ2-7, with 10 bases that match TRBD1. The CDR3 consists of 15 residues. Unmatched junction bases numbered 6, after V lost 4 bases and J lost 2 bases. Germline V lookup: CDR1 SGHNT, CDR2 YYREEE (reference sequence). The CDR3 sequence: CASSRFGTGAYEQYF. The DNA for the CDR3 is TGTGCCAGCAGCCGCTTTGGGACAGGGGCCTACGAGCAGTACTTC.

This clone was detected a few times. Other DNA sequences in this specimen translate into the identical CDR3. The rearrangement uses TRBV10-3 and TRBJ2-5; TRBD2 matches 14 bases. The CDR3 totals 15 residues. V dropped 6 bases and J dropped 1; count of bases not matched to a gene: 1. Germline-derived CDR1 and CDR2 are ENHRY and SYGVKD. CDR3 residues: CAIRGTSGGQETQYF. The CDR3 nucleotides are TGTGCCATCAGAGGGACTAGCGGGGGCCAAGAGACCCAGTACTTC.

This clone has more than one count but fewer than ten. The CDR3 DNA follows: TGTGCCAGCAGTTTAAATCCGGGACAGGGATACTACGAGCAGTACTTC. This gives the protein CASSLNPGQGYYEQYF. The chain has TRBV28 and TRBJ2-7, with 9 bases fitting TRBD1. The CDR3 length is 16 residues. CDR1 is MDHEN, CDR2 SYDVKM, per germline. The V segment lost 2 bases and the J segment 3 bases; nucleotides outside the gene matches: 8.

V usage is TRBV18 and J usage is TRBJ1-1; tentative D call: TRBD1 (5 bases). Trimming removed 7 bases at V and 1 base at J, with 10 bases between. Germline CDR1 KGHSH, CDR2 LQKENI. This CDR3 is built from 13 residues. The CDR3 loop is CASLQEENTEAFF. The CDR3 DNA is TGTGCCAGCTTACAGGAAGAGAACACTGAAGCTTTCTTT. Based on the CDR3 plus reference TRBV18 and TRBJ1-1, the full variable domain is NAGVMQNPRHLVRRRGQEARLRCSPMKGHSHVYWYRQLPEEGLKFMVYLQKENIIDESGMPKERFSAEFPKEGPSILRIQQVVRGDSAAYFCASLQEENTEAFFGQGTRLTVV.

A few counts support this clone. The V gene is TRBV2, the J gene TRBJ2-5, with D possibly TRBD2 on 5 matching bases. Trimming stripped 4 bases from V and 6 bases from J, with 12 bases between. From germline, CDR1 is SNHLY and CDR2 FYNNEI. This CDR3 contains 13 residues. CDR3: CASSVEAMKTQYF. The DNA for the CDR3 is TGTGCCAGCAGTGTGGAGGCGATGAAGACCCAGTACTTC.

J is TRBJ2-7 and V is TRBV29-1; unclear D gene. The CDR3 is 12 residues long. Trimming removed 6 bases from V and 3 bases from J, with 12 bases in between. CDR1 SQVTM and CDR2 ANQGSEA come from the germline V gene. This CDR3 is CSVINWSYEQYF. CDR3 nucleotide sequence: TGCAGCGTCATAAACTGGAGCTACGAGCAGTACTTC.

This clone was found a few times. This chain connects TRBV6-6 to TRBJ2-3; tentative D call: TRBD2 (5 bases). V was pared by 5 bases and J by 1 base, with 16 bases between. Germline assignment: CDR1 MNHNY and CDR2 SVGAGI (reference sequence). The CDR3 has 16 residues. CDR3 DNA sequence: TGTGCCAGCAGTACCGACAAGGCCGGGGGCACAGATACGCAGTATTTT. Translation gives CASSTDKAGGTDTQYF.

This clone was recorded a few times. This sample includes further DNA sequences coding for the same CDR3. The rearrangement links TRBV2 to TRBJ2-2; 8 bases agree with TRBD2. With V trimmed by 6 bases and J by 0 bases, 0 bases remained unmatched. Germline values: CDR1 SNHLY, CDR2 FYNNEI. The CDR3 has 14 amino acids. The CDR3 region has the DNA TGTGCCAGCAGGGGACTAGCGAACACCGGGGAGCTGTTTTTT. It translates to CASRGLANTGELFF. The variable domain in full, with the rest retrieved from reference TRBV2 and TRBJ2-2, is EPEVTQTPSHQVTQMGQEVILRCVPISNHLYFYWYRQILGQKVEFLVSFYNNEISEKSEIFDDQFSVERPDGSNFTLKIRSTKLEDSAMYFCASRGLANTGELFFGEGSRLTVL.

This clone has a handful of counts. V usage is TRBV20-1 and J usage is TRBJ2-1; no reliable D call. The V end was cut by 3 bases, the J end by 6 bases, with 6 bases between. The CDR3 is made up of 11 amino acids. CDR1 is DFQATT, CDR2 SNEGSKA, per germline (reference sequence). The CDR3 coding sequence is TGCAGTGCTAGTGGCAGCAATGAGCAGTTCTTC. Protein product: CSASGSNEQFF.

Only a few counts were recorded for this clone. The chain is built from TRBV6-5 and TRBJ2-1, with D perhaps TRBD2 (6 bases). This CDR3 is built from 15 residues. Trimming removed 2 bases from V and 8 bases from J, with 16 bases in between. The V gene's germline CDR1 is MNHEY and CDR2 SVGAGI. CDR3 sequence: CASSYPPGGMHEQFF. CDR3 coding DNA: TGTGCCAGCAGTTACCCCCCCGGGGGTATGCATGAGCAGTTCTTC.

This clone was seen only a few times. The CDR3: CASSLKGRAPGNQPQHF. As DNA, the CDR3 is TGTGCCAGCAGCTTAAAGGGCAGGGCCCCGGGGAATCAGCCCCAGCATTTT. The chain recombines TRBV7-8 with TRBJ1-5; D possibly corresponds to TRBD1 (5 bases). Looked up from germline, CDR1 is SGHVS and CDR2 is FQNEAQ. V gave up 2 bases and J gave up 4 bases, with 18 bases separating them. The CDR3 is 17 residues long.

The genes are TRBV28 and TRBJ1-1, with TRBD1 as a possible D gene (6 bases). The CDR3 spans 15 residues. V was shortened by 4 bases and J by 1 base, with 13 bases between the two germline ends. Per germline, CDR1 MDHEN and CDR2 SYDVKM. CDR3 coding DNA: TGTGCCAGCAGTTCGCCACAGGGAGGGAACACTGAAGCTTTCTTT. Translated, it gives CASSSPQGGNTEAFF. Based on the CDR3 plus reference TRBV28 and TRBJ1-1, the full variable domain is DVKVTQSSRYLVKRTGEKVFLECVQDMDHENMFWYRQDPGLGLRLIYFSYDVKMKEKGDIPEGYSVSREKKERFSLILESASTNQTSMYLCASSSPQGGNTEAFFGQGTRLTVV.

This clone appeared a few times. This chain links TRBV5-1 with TRBJ2-7; D not certain. Germline V gives CDR1 SGHRS, CDR2 YFSETQ. CDR3 length: 14 amino acids. V dropped 3 bases and J dropped 5 bases, with 15 bases sitting between them. The CDR3 sequence is CASSSPAKGNEQYF. The DNA of the CDR3 is TGCGCCAGCAGCTCCCCCGCCAAGGGTAACGAGCAGTACTTC.

The table lists this clone with a few counts. Other nucleotide sequences in the sample specify the same CDR3. The chain joins TRBV30 to TRBJ2-6, with D perhaps assigned TRBD1 or TRBD2 (5 bases each). V lost 0 bases, J lost 2 bases, and 5 bases lay in between. Germline V gene lookup returns CDR1 GTSNPN and CDR2 SVGIG (reference sequence). CDR3 length equals 14 residues. This CDR3 reads CAWSVGPGANVLTF. In DNA form, the CDR3 reads TGTGCCTGGAGTGTGGGACCTGGGGCCAACGTCCTGACTTTC.

There are a few counts of this clone. This chain connects TRBV6-5 to TRBJ2-3; D remains ambiguous. The germline gives CDR1 MNHEY, CDR2 SVGAGI. This CDR3 has 14 residues. The germline V and J ends were trimmed by 8 bases and 0 bases, with 12 bases remaining between them. CDR3 in amino acids: CASRLFHSTDTQYF. CDR3 nucleotide sequence: TGTGCCAGCCGACTCTTTCACAGCACAGATACGCAGTATTTT.

The table lists this clone with a few counts. The sample contains more than one DNA sequence encoding this CDR3. J is TRBJ1-3 and V is TRBV30, with no clear D. The ends were cut back, 3 bases at V and 0 bases at J, with 9 bases in the middle. This CDR3 is built from 14 residues. CDR1 is GTSNPN and CDR2 is SVGIG in the germline V gene (reference sequence). The CDR3 is CAWSTGSSGNTIYF. In DNA form, the CDR3 reads TGTGCCTGGAGCACGGGGAGCTCTGGAAACACCATATATTTT.

This sequence joins TRBV7-9 and TRBJ1-5; no definite D call. The CDR3 has 16 amino acids. Germline-derived CDR1 and CDR2 are SEHNR and FQNEAQ (reference sequence). The V end lost 1 base, the J end lost 3 bases, and 13 bases lay between the germline ends. The CDR3 nucleotides are TGTGCCAGCAGCTTAGGTGCGGGAGGGCCCAATCAGCCCCAGCATTTT. Protein: CASSLGAGGPNQPQHF.

The sample holds a few counts of this clone. V usage is TRBV28 and J usage is TRBJ2-5, with 7 bases lining up with TRBD1. The trim removed 6 bases at V and 5 bases at J, leaving 6 bases unmatched. This CDR3 contains 13 residues. CDR1 is MDHEN and CDR2 is SYDVKM in the germline V gene. The CDR3 sequence: CASSRQGLETQYF. The CDR3, as DNA: TGTGCCAGCAGCAGACAGGGTTTGGAGACCCAGTACTTC.

The V gene is TRBV9, the J gene TRBJ1-2; unclear D gene. The V gene's germline CDR1 is SGDLS and CDR2 YYNGEE. Trimming removed 3 bases at V and 4 bases at J, with 16 bases between. The CDR3 loop spans 15 amino acids. The CDR3 sequence: CASSESQSLGYGYTF. Written as DNA, the CDR3 is TGTGCCAGCAGCGAATCGCAGAGTCTAGGCTATGGCTACACCTTC.